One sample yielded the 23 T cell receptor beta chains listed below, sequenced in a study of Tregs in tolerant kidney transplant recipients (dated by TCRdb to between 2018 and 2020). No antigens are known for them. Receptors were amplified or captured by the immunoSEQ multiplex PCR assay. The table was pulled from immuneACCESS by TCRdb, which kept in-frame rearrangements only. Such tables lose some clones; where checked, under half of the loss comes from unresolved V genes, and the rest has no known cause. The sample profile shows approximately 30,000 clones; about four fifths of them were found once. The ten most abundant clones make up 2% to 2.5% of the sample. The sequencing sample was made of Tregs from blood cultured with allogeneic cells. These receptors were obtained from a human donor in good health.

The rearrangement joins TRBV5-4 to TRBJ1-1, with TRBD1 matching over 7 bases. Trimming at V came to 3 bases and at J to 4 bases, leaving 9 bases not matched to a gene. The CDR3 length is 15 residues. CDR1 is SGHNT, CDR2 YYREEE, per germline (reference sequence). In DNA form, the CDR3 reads TGTGCCAGCAGCTCAGACAGGGAGGAGACCACTGAAGCTTTCTTT. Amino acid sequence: CASSSDREETTEAFF.

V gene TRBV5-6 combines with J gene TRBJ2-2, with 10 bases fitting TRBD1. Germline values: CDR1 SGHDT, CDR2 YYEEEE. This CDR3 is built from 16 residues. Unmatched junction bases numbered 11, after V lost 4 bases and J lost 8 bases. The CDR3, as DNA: TGTGCCAGCAGCCTACTCAGAGACAGGGGGCAGGGGGAGCTGTTTTTT. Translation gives CASSLLRDRGQGELFF.

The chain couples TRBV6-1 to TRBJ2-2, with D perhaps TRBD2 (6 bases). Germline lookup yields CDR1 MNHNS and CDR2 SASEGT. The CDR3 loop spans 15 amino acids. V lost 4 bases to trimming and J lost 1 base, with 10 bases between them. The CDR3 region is CASSGWRENTGELFF. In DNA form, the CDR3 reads TGTGCCAGCAGTGGATGGCGGGAGAACACCGGGGAGCTGTTTTTT.

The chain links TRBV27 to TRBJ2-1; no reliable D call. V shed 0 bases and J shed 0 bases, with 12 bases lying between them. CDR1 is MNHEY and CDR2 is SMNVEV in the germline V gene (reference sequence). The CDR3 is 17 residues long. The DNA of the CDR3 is TGTGCCAGCAGTTTATCAACAGACTTTTACTCCTACAATGAGCAGTTCTTC. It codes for CASSLSTDFYSYNEQFF.

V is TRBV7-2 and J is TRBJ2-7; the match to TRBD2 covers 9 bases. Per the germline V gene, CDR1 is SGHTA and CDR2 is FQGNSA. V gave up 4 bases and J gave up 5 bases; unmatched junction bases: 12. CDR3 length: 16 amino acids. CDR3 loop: CASSSRIKAGGDEQYF. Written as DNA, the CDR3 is TGTGCCAGCAGCTCGAGGATCAAAGCGGGAGGAGACGAGCAGTACTTC.

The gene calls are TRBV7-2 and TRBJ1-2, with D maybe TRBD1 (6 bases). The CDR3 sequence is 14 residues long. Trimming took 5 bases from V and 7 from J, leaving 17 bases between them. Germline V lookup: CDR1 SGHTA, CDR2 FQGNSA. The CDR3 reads CASSQDRQIRGYTF. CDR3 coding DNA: TGTGCCAGCAGCCAAGACAGGCAAATCCGTGGCTACACCTTC.

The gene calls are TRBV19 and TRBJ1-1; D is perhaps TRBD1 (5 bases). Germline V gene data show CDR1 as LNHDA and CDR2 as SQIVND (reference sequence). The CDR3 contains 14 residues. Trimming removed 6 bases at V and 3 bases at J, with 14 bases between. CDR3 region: CASSRADSHTEAFF. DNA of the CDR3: TGTGCCAGTAGCAGAGCCGACAGCCACACTGAAGCTTTCTTT. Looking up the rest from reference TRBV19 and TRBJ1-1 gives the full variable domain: DGGITQSPKYLFRKEGQNVTLSCEQNLNHDAMYWYRQDPGQGLRLIYYSQIVNDFQKGDIAEGYSVSREKKESFPLTVTSAQKNPTAFYLCASSRADSHTEAFFGQGTRLTVV.

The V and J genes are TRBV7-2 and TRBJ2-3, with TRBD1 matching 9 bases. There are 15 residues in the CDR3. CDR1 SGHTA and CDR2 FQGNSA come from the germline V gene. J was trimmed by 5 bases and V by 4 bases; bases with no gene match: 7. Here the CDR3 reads CASSSRDRALDTQYF. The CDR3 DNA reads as TGTGCCAGCAGCTCCCGGGACAGGGCCTTAGATACGCAGTATTTT.

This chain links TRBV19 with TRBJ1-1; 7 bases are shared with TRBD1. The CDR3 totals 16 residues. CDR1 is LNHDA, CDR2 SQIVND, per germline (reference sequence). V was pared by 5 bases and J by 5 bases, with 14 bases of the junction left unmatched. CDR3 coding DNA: TGTGCCAGTAGTCGATACAGGGGTGGGGGTACTACTGAAGCTTTCTTT. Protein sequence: CASSRYRGGGTTEAFF.

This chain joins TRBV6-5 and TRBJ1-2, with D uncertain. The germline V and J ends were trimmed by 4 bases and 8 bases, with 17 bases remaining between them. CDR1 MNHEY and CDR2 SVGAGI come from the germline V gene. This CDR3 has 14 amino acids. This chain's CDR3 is CASSFSLIKGGYTF. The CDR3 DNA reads TGTGCCAGCAGTTTTTCCCTAATTAAAGGCGGCTACACCTTC.

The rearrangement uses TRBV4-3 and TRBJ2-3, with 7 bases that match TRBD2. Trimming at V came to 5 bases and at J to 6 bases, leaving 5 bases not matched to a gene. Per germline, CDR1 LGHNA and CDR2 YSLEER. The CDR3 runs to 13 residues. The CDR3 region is CASSTRLADTQYF. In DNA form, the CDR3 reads TGCGCCAGCAGCACCAGACTAGCTGATACGCAGTATTTT.

CDR3 residues: CASRARDFYGYTF. CDR3 nucleotide sequence: TGTGCCAGTAGGGCCAGGGACTTCTATGGCTACACCTTC. This sequence joins TRBV19 and TRBJ1-2; D is perhaps TRBD1 (5 bases). Germline-derived CDR1 and CDR2 are LNHDA and SQIVND (reference sequence). The V end was cut by 6 bases, the J end by 4 bases, with 12 bases between. This CDR3 is built from 13 residues.

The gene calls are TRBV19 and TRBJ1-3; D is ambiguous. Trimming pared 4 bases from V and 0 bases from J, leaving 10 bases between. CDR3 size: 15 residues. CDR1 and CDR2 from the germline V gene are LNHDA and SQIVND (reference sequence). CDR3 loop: CASSTWEFSGNTIYF. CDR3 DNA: TGTGCCAGTAGTACCTGGGAGTTCTCTGGAAACACCATATATTTT.

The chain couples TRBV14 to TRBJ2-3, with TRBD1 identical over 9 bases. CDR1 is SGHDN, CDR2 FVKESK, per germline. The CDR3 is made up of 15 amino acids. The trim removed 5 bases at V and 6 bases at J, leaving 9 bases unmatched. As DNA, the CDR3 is TGTGCCAGCAGCGTACCGACAGGGGGTGGTGATACGCAGTATTTT. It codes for CASSVPTGGGDTQYF.

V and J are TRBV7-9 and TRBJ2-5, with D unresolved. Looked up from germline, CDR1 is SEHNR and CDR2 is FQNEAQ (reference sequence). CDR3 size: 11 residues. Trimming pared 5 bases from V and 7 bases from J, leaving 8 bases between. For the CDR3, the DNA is TGTGCCAGCAGCCCCGTAGGGACCCAGTACTTC. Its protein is CASSPVGTQYF.

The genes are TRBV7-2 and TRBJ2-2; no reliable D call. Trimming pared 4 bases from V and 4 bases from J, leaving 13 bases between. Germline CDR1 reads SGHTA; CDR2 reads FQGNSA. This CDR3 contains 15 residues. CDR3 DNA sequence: TGTGCCAGCAGCTCCCTAAGGCTCACCACCGGGGAGCTGTTTTTT. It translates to CASSSLRLTTGELFF.

Here the CDR3 reads CASSQGWGPHTDTQYF. The CDR3 DNA sequence: TGTGCCAGCAGCCAGGGGTGGGGACCTCATACAGATACGCAGTATTTT. The J gene is TRBJ2-3, the V gene TRBV7-6, with TRBD1 as a possible D gene (6 bases). The CDR3 is 16 residues long. Deletions cut 5 bases from V and 3 bases from J, with 18 bases between. Looked up from germline, CDR1 is SGHVS and CDR2 is FNYEAQ.

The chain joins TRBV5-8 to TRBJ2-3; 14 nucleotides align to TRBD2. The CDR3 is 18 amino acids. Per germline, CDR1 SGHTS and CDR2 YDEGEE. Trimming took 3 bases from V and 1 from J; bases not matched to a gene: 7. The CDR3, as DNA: TGTGCCAGCAGCTCTGGACTAGCGGGGGGAATCGGCACAGATACGCAGTATTTT. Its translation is CASSSGLAGGIGTDTQYF.

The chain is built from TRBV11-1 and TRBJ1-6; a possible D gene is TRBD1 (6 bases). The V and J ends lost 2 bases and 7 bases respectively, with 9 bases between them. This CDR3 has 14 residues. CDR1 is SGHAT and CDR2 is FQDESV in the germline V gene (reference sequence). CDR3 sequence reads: CASSLSGGNSPLHF. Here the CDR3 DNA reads TGTGCCAGCAGCTTAAGCGGGGGCAATTCACCCCTCCACTTT.

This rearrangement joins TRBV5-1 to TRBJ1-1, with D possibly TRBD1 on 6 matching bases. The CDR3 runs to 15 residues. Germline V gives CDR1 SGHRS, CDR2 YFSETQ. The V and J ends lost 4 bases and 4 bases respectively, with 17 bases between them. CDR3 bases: TGCGCCAGCAGCCAGGCGTGGGGGGCCTTCACTGAAGCTTTCTTT. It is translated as CASSQAWGAFTEAFF.

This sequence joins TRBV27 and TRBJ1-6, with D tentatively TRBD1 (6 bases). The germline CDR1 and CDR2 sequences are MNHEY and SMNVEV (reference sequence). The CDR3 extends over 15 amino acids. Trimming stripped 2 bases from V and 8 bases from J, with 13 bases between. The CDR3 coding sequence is TGTGCCAGCAGTTTAGCCCAGACAGGCGATTCACCCCTCCACTTT. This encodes CASSLAQTGDSPLHF.

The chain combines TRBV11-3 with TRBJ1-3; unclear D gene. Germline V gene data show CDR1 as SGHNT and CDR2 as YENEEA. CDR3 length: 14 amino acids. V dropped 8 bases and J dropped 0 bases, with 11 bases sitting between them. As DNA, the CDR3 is TGTGCCAGCGGAGCACCCAGCTCTGGAAACACCATATATTTT. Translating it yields CASGAPSSGNTIYF.

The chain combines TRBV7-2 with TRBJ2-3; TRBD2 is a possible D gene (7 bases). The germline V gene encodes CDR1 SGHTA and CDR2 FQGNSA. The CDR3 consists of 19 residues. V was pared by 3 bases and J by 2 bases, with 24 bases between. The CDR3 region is CASSFKGPLEGGDTDTQYF. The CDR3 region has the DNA TGTGCCAGCAGCTTTAAGGGCCCCCTAGAGGGGGGGGACACAGATACGCAGTATTTT.